Below are 24 T cell receptor beta chains sequenced from a single sample in a study of cytomegalovirus exposure and HLA in healthy donors. The PCR contained 60 Vbeta and 13 Jbeta primers. The data were produced by immunoSEQ multiplex PCR, yet TCRdb's version contains in-frame clones alone and is incomplete. This table has approximately 130,000 clones, approximately 85% appearing once. Material for sequencing was PBMCs. The receptors shown here come from a boy younger than 18 in good health and CMV-seronegative.

The chain combines TRBV9 with TRBJ1-4, with 7 bases matching TRBD1. Germline lookup yields CDR1 SGDLS and CDR2 YYNGEE. This CDR3 has 15 residues. Losses at the gene ends were 0 bases for V and 3 bases for J; bases not matched to a gene: 2. This CDR3 is CASSVDRGSNEKLFF. The CDR3 coding sequence is TGTGCCAGCAGCGTAGACAGGGGATCTAATGAAAAACTGTTTTTT. The whole variable domain, remainder taken from reference TRBV9 and TRBJ1-4, is DSGVTQTPKHLITATGQRVTLRCSPRSGDLSVYWYQQSLDQGLQFLIQYYNGEERAKGNILERFSAQQFPDLHSELNLSSLELGDSALYFCASSVDRGSNEKLFFGSGTQLSVL.

The chain uses TRBV5-3 and TRBJ1-2; TRBD1 agrees at 8 bases. TRBV5-3 is an ORF, and what it does is uncertain. V trimming: 0 bases; J trimming: 6 bases; junction bases outside the gene matches: 4. The CDR3 spans 14 residues. The CDR3 DNA is TGTGCCAGAAGCTTGGGACAGGGGTCGGATGGCTACACCTTC. It yields the protein CARSLGQGSDGYTF.

The rearrangement links TRBV5-4 to TRBJ2-1, with TRBD2 matching over 13 bases. V was clipped by 0 bases and J by 9 bases; unmatched bases: 3. Germline assignment: CDR1 SGHNT and CDR2 YYREEE (reference sequence). This CDR3 comprises 15 residues. The CDR3 coding sequence is TGTGCCAGCAGCTTGGGGACTAGCGGGAGAAGTGAGCAGTTCTTC. It codes for CASSLGTSGRSEQFF.

The chain uses TRBV5-1 and TRBJ1-3; D remains unclear. V lost 4 bases and J lost 2, with 16 bases in between. Per the germline V gene, CDR1 is SGHRS and CDR2 is YFSETQ. The CDR3 is 16 amino acids. Here the CDR3 reads CASSPLTTGTGNTIYF. Written as DNA, the CDR3 is TGCGCCAGCAGCCCCTTGACTACGGGGACTGGAAACACCATATATTTT.

The chain recombines TRBV6-1 with TRBJ2-2, with 8 bases aligning to TRBD2. This CDR3 is 14 amino acids long. V gave up 8 bases and J gave up 5 bases; unmatched junction bases: 7. Germline V gives CDR1 MNHNS, CDR2 SASEGT. The CDR3 sequence: CASAAGGVTGELFF. For the CDR3, the DNA is TGTGCCAGCGCGGCGGGAGGTGTTACCGGGGAGCTGTTTTTT.

The V gene is TRBV10-3, the J gene TRBJ1-6; 8 bases agree with TRBD1. This CDR3 has 16 residues. The germline gives CDR1 ENHRY, CDR2 SYGVKD. J was trimmed by 8 bases and V by 7 bases; bases with no gene match: 13. Here the CDR3 DNA reads TGTGCCATCAACGAGGGGACAGGTCCCTCGGATTCACCCCTCCACTTT. This gives the protein CAINEGTGPSDSPLHF.

The rearrangement uses TRBV5-1 and TRBJ1-2, with D perhaps matching TRBD1 (6 bases). V lost 2 bases, J lost 0 bases, and 20 bases lay in between. This CDR3 comprises 18 residues. CDR1 is SGHRS, CDR2 YFSETQ, per germline. The CDR3 region is CASSLGRSGTSPNYGYTF. The CDR3 DNA reads as TGCGCCAGCAGCTTAGGTCGCTCAGGGACATCACCTAACTATGGCTACACCTTC. Filled out from reference TRBV5-1 and TRBJ1-2, the complete variable domain reads KAGVTQTPRYLIKTRGQQVTLSCSPISGHRSVSWYQQTPGQGLQFLFEYFSETQRNKGNFPGRFSGRQFSNSRSEMNVSTLELGDSALYLCASSLGRSGTSPNYGYTFGSGTRLTVV.

The chain joins TRBV6-5 to TRBJ2-5; TRBD1 matches at 8 bases. Trimming removed 2 bases from V and 5 bases from J; junction bases left unmatched: 4. The CDR3 is 14 residues long. Germline V gene data show CDR1 as MNHEY and CDR2 as SVGAGI. CDR3 sequence (DNA): TGTGCCAGCAGTTACCTCACAGGGGGTGAGACCCAGTACTTC. Encoded protein: CASSYLTGGETQYF.

This chain connects TRBV30 to TRBJ1-2; TRBD1 matches at 7 bases. Germline V gives CDR1 GTSNPN, CDR2 SVGIG (reference sequence). V gave up 8 bases and J gave up 8 bases; unmatched junction bases: 8. The CDR3 loop spans 11 amino acids. CDR3 region: CASSRDSGYTF. DNA of the CDR3: TGTGCCAGCAGCCGGGACAGCGGCTACACCTTC.

The gene calls are TRBV15 and TRBJ2-5, with D possibly matching TRBD1 (5 bases). Germline V gene lookup returns CDR1 LNHNV and CDR2 YYDKDF (reference sequence). The CDR3 sequence is 14 residues long. V was shortened by 3 bases and J by 4 bases, with 12 bases between the two germline ends. The CDR3, as DNA: TGTGCCACCAGCAGTCCGAGTAGGGGAGAGACCCAGTACTTC. Amino acids: CATSSPSRGETQYF. Full variable domain (missing parts from reference TRBV15 and TRBJ2-5): DAMVIQNPRYQVTQFGKPVTLSCSQTLNHNVMYWYQQKSSQAPKLLFHYYDKDFNNEADTPDNFQSRRPNTSFCFLDIRSPGLGDTAMYLCATSSPSRGETQYFGPGTRLLVL.

The chain employs TRBV10-3 and TRBJ1-2; 10 nucleotides align to TRBD1. This CDR3 has 17 residues. V lost 0 bases to trimming and J lost 5 bases; unmatched junction nucleotides: 9. The V gene's germline CDR1 is ENHRY and CDR2 SYGVKD. The CDR3 spells CAISESGAGTGAYGYTF. The DNA for the CDR3 is TGTGCCATCAGTGAGTCGGGGGCCGGGACAGGGGCGTATGGCTACACCTTC.

V is TRBV11-2 and J is TRBJ2-7; 10 bases are shared with TRBD2. The CDR3 length is 16 residues. Germline CDR1 is SGHAT and CDR2 is FQNNGV. The ends lost 4 bases at V and 2 bases at J; junction bases unmatched: 8. CDR3 DNA: TGTGCCAGCAGCTCCCGAAGGCTAGCGGGGGCCTACGAGCAGTACTTC. It translates to CASSSRRLAGAYEQYF.

This rearrangement joins TRBV27 to TRBJ2-1, with TRBD2 identical over 11 bases. There are 17 residues in the CDR3. The trim removed 2 bases at V and 6 bases at J, leaving 9 bases unmatched. CDR1 and CDR2 from the germline V gene are MNHEY and SMNVEV (reference sequence). CDR3 amino acids: CASSLSPLAGGPNEQFF. In nucleotides, the CDR3 is TGTGCCAGCAGTTTAAGCCCTCTAGCGGGAGGACCCAATGAGCAGTTCTTC.

The V gene is TRBV2, the J gene TRBJ1-1; 8 bases align to TRBD1. The CDR3 is 14 residues long. CDR1 is SNHLY and CDR2 is FYNNEI in the germline V gene. V dropped 3 bases and J dropped 5; count of bases not matched to a gene: 5. In DNA, the CDR3 is TGTGCCAGCAGTGACCCAGGGGGCCGGACTGAAGCTTTCTTT. Amino acid sequence: CASSDPGGRTEAFF.

J is TRBJ2-1 and V is TRBV9, with D possibly being TRBD1 (6 bases). V dropped 3 bases and J dropped 1 base, with 14 bases sitting between them. CDR1 is SGDLS, CDR2 YYNGEE, per germline. The CDR3 contains 16 residues. In nucleotides, the CDR3 is TGTGCCAGCAGCGCGACCGCTGGACAGTCCTACAATGAGCAGTTCTTC. Its protein product is CASSATAGQSYNEQFF.

The CDR3 protein is CASSPGGTVNTEAFF. CDR3 bases: TGCGCCAGCAGCCCTGGCGGGACAGTGAACACTGAAGCTTTCTTT. The rearrangement links TRBV5-1 to TRBJ1-1; 7 bases map to TRBD1. This CDR3 spans 15 amino acids. With V trimmed by 4 bases and J by 0 bases, 6 bases remained unmatched. Germline lookup yields CDR1 SGHRS and CDR2 YFSETQ.

J is TRBJ1-1 and V is TRBV27, with 9 bases that match TRBD1. The CDR3 is made up of 15 amino acids. V shed 5 bases, J shed 4 bases, and the junction held 8 bases outside the gene matches. Germline V gene data show CDR1 as MNHEY and CDR2 as SMNVEV (reference sequence). In DNA, the CDR3 is TGTGCCAGCAGTACCCACAGGGGGCCAAGCACTGAAGCTTTCTTT. Its protein product is CASSTHRGPSTEAFF.

The J gene is TRBJ2-7, the V gene TRBV5-3, with 12 positions matching TRBD2. TRBV5-3 is recorded as an ORF, its role being uncertain. Germline trimming cut 4 bases from V and 0 bases from J; bases unmatched to any gene: 5. The CDR3 consists of 16 residues. The CDR3 sequence: CARSPGTSGPSYEQYF. CDR3 bases: TGTGCCAGAAGCCCCGGGACTAGCGGGCCCTCCTACGAGCAGTACTTC.

V is TRBV7-3 and J is TRBJ1-6; D call uncertain. The CDR3 spans 14 residues. From germline, CDR1 is SGHTA and CDR2 FQGTGA. Trimming took off 1 base at V and 5 bases at J, with 6 bases between the two ends. CDR3 nucleotide sequence: TGTGCCAGCAGCTTAAGCAGTGATAATTCACCCCTCCACTTT. This gives the protein CASSLSSDNSPLHF.

The chain is built from TRBV19 and TRBJ2-4; possibly TRBD1 for D (5 bases). The CDR3 has 13 amino acids. Germline CDR1 and CDR2: LNHDA and SQIVND (reference sequence). V dropped 4 bases and J dropped 7 bases, with 11 bases sitting between them. The CDR3 is CASSTGKGNIQYF. In DNA form, the CDR3 reads TGTGCCAGTAGTACAGGGAAAGGGAACATTCAGTACTTC.

The chain has TRBV11-2 and TRBJ1-4; TRBD1 matches at 8 bases. V was clipped by 5 bases and J by 7 bases; unmatched bases: 6. The CDR3 runs to 14 residues. Germline V gene data show CDR1 as SGHAT and CDR2 as FQNNGV. CDR3 loop: CASSVNRGSEKLFF. The CDR3 DNA reads as TGTGCCAGCAGCGTCAACAGGGGGAGTGAAAAACTGTTTTTT. The whole variable domain, filled in from reference TRBV11-2 and TRBJ1-4, reads EAGVAQSPRYKIIEKRQSVAFWCNPISGHATLYWYQQILGQGPKLLIQFQNNGVVDDSQLPKDRFSAERLKGVDSTLKIQPAKLEDSAVYLCASSVNRGSEKLFFGSGTQLSVL.

Notes on this clone: Its ends do not fully match the called genes, so a read error is possible. The chain employs TRBV7-8 and TRBJ2-1; TRBD2 matches at 11 bases. The CDR3 is 19 amino acids. Germline-derived CDR1 and CDR2 are SGHVS and FQNEAQ. CDR3 sequence: CASSLVLAGGLEDYSEQFF. As DNA, the CDR3 is TGTGCCAGCAGCTTAGTTCTAGCGGGGGGACTTGAGGACTACAGTGAGCAGTTCTTC.

Turning to this clone: Other DNA sequences in the sample encode the same CDR3. The V gene is TRBV4-3, the J gene TRBJ2-7, with D maybe TRBD1 (6 bases). Germline V lookup: CDR1 LGHNA, CDR2 YSLEER. The CDR3 has 14 residues. The germline V and J ends were trimmed by 1 base and 3 bases, with 10 bases remaining between them. The CDR3 DNA is TGCGCCAGCAGCCAAGGAACCAGGGGCTACGAGCAGTACTTC. It translates to CASSQGTRGYEQYF.

This clone has a single count. The chain joins TRBV19 to TRBJ1-6, with 10 nucleotides matching TRBD1. CDR3 length: 15 residues. From germline, CDR1 is LNHDA and CDR2 SQIVND (reference sequence). J was trimmed by 9 bases and V by 4 bases; bases with no gene match: 6. CDR3 loop: CASSNDRGHGSPLHF. CDR3 coding DNA: TGTGCCAGTAGTAATGACAGGGGGCATGGTTCACCCCTCCACTTT. Full variable domain (rest looked up from reference TRBV19 and TRBJ1-6): DGGITQSPKYLFRKEGQNVTLSCEQNLNHDAMYWYRQDPGQGLRLIYYSQIVNDFQKGDIAEGYSVSREKKESFPLTVTSAQKNPTAFYLCASSNDRGHGSPLHFGNGTRLTVT.